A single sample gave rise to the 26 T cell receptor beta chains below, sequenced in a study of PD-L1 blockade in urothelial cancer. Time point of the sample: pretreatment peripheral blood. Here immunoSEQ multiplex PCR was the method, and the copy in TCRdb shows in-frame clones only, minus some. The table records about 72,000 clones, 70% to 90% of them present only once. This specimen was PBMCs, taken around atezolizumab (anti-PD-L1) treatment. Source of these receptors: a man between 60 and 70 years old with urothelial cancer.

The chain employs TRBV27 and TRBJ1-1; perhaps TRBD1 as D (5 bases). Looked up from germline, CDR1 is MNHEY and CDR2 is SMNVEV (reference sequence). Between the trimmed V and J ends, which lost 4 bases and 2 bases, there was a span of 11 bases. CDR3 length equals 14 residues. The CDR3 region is CASSWRDGNTEAFF. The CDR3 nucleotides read TGTGCCAGCAGTTGGAGGGACGGAAACACTGAAGCTTTCTTT.

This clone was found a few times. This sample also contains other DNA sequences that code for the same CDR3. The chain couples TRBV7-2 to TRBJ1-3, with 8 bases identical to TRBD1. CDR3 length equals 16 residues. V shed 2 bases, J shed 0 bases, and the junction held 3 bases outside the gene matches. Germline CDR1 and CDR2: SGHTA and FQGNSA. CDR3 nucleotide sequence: TGTGCCAGCAGCTTAACAGGGGGAAACTCTGGAAACACCATATATTTT. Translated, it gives CASSLTGGNSGNTIYF.

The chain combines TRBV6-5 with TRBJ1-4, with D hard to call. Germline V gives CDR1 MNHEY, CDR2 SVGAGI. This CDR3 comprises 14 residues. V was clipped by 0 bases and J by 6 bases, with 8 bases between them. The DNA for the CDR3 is TGTGCCAGCAGTTACTCGGGCTGGGATGAAAAACTGTTTTTT. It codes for CASSYSGWDEKLFF.

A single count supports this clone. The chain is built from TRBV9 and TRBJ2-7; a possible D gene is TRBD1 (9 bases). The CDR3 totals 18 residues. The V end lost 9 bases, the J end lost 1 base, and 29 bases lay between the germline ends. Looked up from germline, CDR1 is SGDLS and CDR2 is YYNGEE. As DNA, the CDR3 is TGTGCCATACCCCCCGGGACAGGGAAAAGCGGGGGATCCTACGAGCAGTACTTC. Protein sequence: CAIPPGTGKSGGSYEQYF.

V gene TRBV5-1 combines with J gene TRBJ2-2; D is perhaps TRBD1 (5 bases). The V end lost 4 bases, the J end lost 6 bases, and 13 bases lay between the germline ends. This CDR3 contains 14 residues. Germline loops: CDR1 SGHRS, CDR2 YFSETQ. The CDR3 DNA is TGCGCCAGCAGCACCCAGACAGAGGCCGGGGAGCTGTTTTTT. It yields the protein CASSTQTEAGELFF. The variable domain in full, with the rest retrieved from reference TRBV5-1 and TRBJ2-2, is KAGVTQTPRYLIKTRGQQVTLSCSPISGHRSVSWYQQTPGQGLQFLFEYFSETQRNKGNFPGRFSGRQFSNSRSEMNVSTLELGDSALYLCASSTQTEAGELFFGEGSRLTVL.

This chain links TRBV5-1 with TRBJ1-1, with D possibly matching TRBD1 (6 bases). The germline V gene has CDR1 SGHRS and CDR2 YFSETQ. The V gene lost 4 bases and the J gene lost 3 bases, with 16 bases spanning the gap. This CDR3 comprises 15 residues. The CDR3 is CASSLHRAGDTEAFF. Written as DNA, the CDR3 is TGCGCCAGCAGCCTCCACAGGGCCGGGGACACTGAAGCTTTCTTT.

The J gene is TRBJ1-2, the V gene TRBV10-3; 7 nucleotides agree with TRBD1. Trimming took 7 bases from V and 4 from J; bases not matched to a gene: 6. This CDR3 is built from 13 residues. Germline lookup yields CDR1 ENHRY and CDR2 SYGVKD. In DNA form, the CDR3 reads TGTGCCATCAATTTCGACAGGGCCTATGGCTACACCTTC. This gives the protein CAINFDRAYGYTF.

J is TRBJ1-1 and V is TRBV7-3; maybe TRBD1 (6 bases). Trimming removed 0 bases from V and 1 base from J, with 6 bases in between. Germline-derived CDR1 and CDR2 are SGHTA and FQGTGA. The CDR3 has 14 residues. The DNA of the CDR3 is TGTGCCAGCAGCTTAACCAGGGGGAACACTGAAGCTTTCTTT. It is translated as CASSLTRGNTEAFF.

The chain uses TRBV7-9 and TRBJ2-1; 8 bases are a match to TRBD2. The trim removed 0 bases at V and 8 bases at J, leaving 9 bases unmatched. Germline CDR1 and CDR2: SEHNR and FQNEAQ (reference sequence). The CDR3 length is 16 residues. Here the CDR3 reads CASSLAVLAGKDEQFF. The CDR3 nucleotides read TGTGCCAGCAGCTTAGCGGTATTAGCGGGGAAGGATGAGCAGTTCTTC.

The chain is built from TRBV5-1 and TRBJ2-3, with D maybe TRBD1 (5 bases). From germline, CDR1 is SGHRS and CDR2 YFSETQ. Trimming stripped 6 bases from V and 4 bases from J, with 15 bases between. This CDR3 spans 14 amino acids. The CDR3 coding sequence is TGCGCCAGCATGGACATTCTCGGTCCAGATACGCAGTATTTT. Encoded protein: CASMDILGPDTQYF.

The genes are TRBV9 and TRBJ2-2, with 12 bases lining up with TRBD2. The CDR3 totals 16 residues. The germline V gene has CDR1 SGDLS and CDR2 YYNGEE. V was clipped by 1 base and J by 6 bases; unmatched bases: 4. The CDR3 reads CASSVRPSGGAGELFF. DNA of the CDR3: TGTGCCAGCAGCGTACGTCCTAGCGGGGGGGCCGGGGAGCTGTTTTTT.

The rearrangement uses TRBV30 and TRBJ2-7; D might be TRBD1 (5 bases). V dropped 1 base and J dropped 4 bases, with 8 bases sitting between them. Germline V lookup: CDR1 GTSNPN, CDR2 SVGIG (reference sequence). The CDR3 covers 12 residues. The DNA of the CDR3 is TGTGCCTGGAGTGCGGACATATACGAGCAGTACTTC. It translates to CAWSADIYEQYF.

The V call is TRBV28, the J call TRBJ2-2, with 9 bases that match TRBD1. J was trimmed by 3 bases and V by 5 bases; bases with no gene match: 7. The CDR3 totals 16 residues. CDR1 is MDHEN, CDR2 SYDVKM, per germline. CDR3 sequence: CASSLIRDRDTGELFF. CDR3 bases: TGTGCCAGCAGTCTTATCCGGGACAGGGACACCGGGGAGCTGTTTTTT.

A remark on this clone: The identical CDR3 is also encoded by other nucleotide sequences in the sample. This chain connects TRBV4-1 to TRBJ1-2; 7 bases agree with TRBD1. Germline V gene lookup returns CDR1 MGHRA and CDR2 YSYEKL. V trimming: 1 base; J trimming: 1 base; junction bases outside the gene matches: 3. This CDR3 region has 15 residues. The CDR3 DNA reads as TGCGCCAGCAGCCAAGCAGGGGGAAATAACTATGGCTACACCTTC. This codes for CASSQAGGNNYGYTF.

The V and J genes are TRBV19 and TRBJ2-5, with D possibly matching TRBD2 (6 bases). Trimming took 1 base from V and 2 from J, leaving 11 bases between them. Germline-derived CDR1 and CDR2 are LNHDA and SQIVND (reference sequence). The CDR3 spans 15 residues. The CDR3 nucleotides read TGTGCCAGTAGTATAGTGCGGGGTATGCAAGAGACCCAGTACTTC. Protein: CASSIVRGMQETQYF.

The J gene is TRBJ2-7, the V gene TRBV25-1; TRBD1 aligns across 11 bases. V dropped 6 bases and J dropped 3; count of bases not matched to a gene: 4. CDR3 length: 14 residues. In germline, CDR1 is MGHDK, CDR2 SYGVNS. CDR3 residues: CASSLGTGGYEQYF. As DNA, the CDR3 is TGTGCCAGCAGCCTGGGGACAGGGGGCTACGAGCAGTACTTC.

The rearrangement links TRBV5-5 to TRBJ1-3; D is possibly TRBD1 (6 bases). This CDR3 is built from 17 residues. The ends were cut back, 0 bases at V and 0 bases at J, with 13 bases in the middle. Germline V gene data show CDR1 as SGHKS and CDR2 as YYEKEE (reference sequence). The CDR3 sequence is CASSLAGGGASGNTIYF. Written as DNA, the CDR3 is TGTGCCAGCAGCTTGGCCGGGGGGGGCGCCTCTGGAAACACCATATATTTT.

The CDR3 sequence: CASSLDSSNEKLFF. The DNA of the CDR3 is TGTGCCAGCAGCTTAGACAGTTCTAATGAAAAACTGTTTTTT. V gene TRBV11-1 combines with J gene TRBJ1-4; no reliable D call. The CDR3 loop spans 14 amino acids. Germline CDR1 reads SGHAT; CDR2 reads FQDESV (reference sequence). V was shortened by 1 base and J by 3 bases, with 6 bases between the two germline ends.

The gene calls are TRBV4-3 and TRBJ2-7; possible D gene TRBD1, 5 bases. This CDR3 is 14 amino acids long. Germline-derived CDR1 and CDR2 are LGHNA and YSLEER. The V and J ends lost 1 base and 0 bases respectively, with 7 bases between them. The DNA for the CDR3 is TGCGCCAGCAGCCAAGCCAGGGCCTCCTACGAGCAGTACTTC. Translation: CASSQARASYEQYF.

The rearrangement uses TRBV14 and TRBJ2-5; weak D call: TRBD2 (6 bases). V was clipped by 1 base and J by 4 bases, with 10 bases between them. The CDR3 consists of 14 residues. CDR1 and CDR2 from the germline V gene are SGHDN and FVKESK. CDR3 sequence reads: CASSQVGRIETQYF. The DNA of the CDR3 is TGTGCCAGCAGCCAAGTAGGGAGGATAGAGACCCAGTACTTC.

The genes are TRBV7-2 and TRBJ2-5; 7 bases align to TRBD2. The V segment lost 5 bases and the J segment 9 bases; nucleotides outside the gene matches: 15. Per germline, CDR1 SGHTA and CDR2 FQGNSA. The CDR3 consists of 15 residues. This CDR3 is CASSPQRGSTRAQYF. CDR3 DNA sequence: TGTGCCAGCAGCCCACAGCGGGGCAGTACCCGGGCCCAGTACTTC.

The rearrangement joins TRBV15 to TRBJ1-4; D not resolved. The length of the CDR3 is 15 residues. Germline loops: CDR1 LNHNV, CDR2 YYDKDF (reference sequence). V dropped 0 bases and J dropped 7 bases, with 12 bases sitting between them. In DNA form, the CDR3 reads TGTGCCACCAGCAGAGATGGAGGGCCTGGTGAAAAACTGTTTTTT. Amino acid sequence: CATSRDGGPGEKLFF.

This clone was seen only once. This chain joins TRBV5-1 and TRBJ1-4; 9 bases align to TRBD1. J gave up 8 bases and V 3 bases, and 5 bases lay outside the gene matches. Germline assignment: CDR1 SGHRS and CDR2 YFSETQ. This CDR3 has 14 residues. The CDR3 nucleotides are TGCGCCAGCAGCTCCGGGACAGGGAACGAAAAACTGTTTTTT. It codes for CASSSGTGNEKLFF.

CDR3 region: CASSRTGLAGKNEQFF. The CDR3 coding sequence is TGTGCCAGCAGCCGTACGGGACTAGCGGGGAAAAATGAGCAGTTCTTC. The chain has TRBV11-2 and TRBJ2-1; the match to TRBD2 covers 13 bases. Per the germline V gene, CDR1 is SGHAT and CDR2 is FQNNGV. The V gene end was trimmed by 5 bases and the J gene end by 7 bases; junction bases not matched to a gene: 8. This CDR3 has 16 residues.

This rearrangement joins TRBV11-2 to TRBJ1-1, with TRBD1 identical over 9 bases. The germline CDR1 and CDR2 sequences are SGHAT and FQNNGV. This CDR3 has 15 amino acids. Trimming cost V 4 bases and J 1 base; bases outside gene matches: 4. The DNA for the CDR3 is TGTGCCAGCAGCTCGGCGGACAGGGGGAACACTGAAGCTTTCTTT. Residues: CASSSADRGNTEAFF.

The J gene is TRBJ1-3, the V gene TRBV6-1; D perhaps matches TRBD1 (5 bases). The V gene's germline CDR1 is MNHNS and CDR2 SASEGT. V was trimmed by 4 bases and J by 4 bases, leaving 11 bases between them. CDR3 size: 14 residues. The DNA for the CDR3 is TGTGCCAGCAGTGGTCAGGGAACCGGAAACACCATATATTTT. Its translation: CASSGQGTGNTIYF.